Presented here are 26 T cell receptor beta chains from one specimen sequenced in a study of blood T cells in healthy people across ages. The authors ran a second PCR of 7 to 11 cycles using a sample-barcoded 5' primer and a J-beta primer mix. TCRdb processed the 5' RACE reads anew with MiXCR; each CDR3 protein has one entry. The sample yields about 1.5 million distinct CDR3 sequences, approximately 39% seen once. Sequences were obtained from blood. The receptors were gathered from a woman aged 18-30 years in good health.

The rearrangement uses TRBV20-1 and TRBJ2-1, with 7 nucleotides matching TRBD1. This CDR3 has 15 amino acids. With V trimmed by 3 bases and J by 2 bases, 7 bases remained unmatched. CDR1 and CDR2 (germline): DFQATT, SNEGSKA (reference sequence). The CDR3: CSAREQGFPYNEQFF. The CDR3 nucleotides are TGCAGTGCTAGGGAACAGGGGTTCCCCTACAATGAGCAGTTCTTC.

CDR3 coding DNA: TGTGCCAGTAGTATAGATTTTCCCGGGACAGGGCACAATCAGCCCCAGCATTTT. Translating gives CASSIDFPGTGHNQPQHF. This chain joins TRBV19 and TRBJ1-5, with 9 nucleotides matching TRBD1. Germline values: CDR1 LNHDA, CDR2 SQIVND (reference sequence). The CDR3 length is 18 residues. V lost 0 bases to trimming and J lost 3 bases; unmatched junction nucleotides: 9.

This clonotype was seen a handful of times. The rearrangement joins TRBV7-9 to TRBJ1-2, with 9 bases aligning to TRBD1. The J segment lost 5 bases and the V segment lost 5 bases, leaving 9 bases of the junction unmatched. CDR1 and CDR2 (germline): SEHNR, FQNEAQ (reference sequence). The CDR3 runs to 15 residues. The CDR3 is CASSTRLGQGYGYTF. The CDR3, as DNA: TGTGCCAGCAGCACGAGGCTGGGACAGGGTTATGGCTACACCTTC.

V gene TRBV28 combines with J gene TRBJ2-3; D ambiguous. Germline V lookup: CDR1 MDHEN, CDR2 SYDVKM. V was cut by 4 bases and J by 2 bases, with 16 bases left in between. This CDR3 spans 16 amino acids. The CDR3 DNA reads TGTGCCAGCAGTTCGCGAGGCAGGCCAGCCACAGATACGCAGTATTTT. Its translation: CASSSRGRPATDTQYF.

V gene TRBV6-5 combines with J gene TRBJ2-1; D is perhaps TRBD2 (5 bases). In germline, CDR1 is MNHEY, CDR2 SVGAGI. The CDR3 totals 14 residues. V shed 3 bases and J shed 1 base, with 7 bases lying between them. The CDR3 nucleotides read TGTGCCAGCAGTTATGGACTTTCCTACAATGAGCAGTTCTTC. Protein: CASSYGLSYNEQFF.

The rearrangement joins TRBV7-2 to TRBJ1-1; no reliable D call. Germline lookup yields CDR1 SGHTA and CDR2 FQGNSA. This CDR3 is 13 amino acids long. Trimming stripped 6 bases from V and 6 bases from J, with 14 bases between. CDR3 region: CASSLTRVSEAFF. CDR3 bases: TGTGCCAGCAGTCTCACTAGGGTTTCTGAAGCTTTCTTT.

This clonotype was observed a few times. The chain combines TRBV6-1 with TRBJ1-5, with 7 bases aligning to TRBD1. Germline CDR1 is MNHNS and CDR2 is SASEGT. There are 14 residues in the CDR3. Germline trimming cut 4 bases from V and 5 bases from J; bases unmatched to any gene: 5. The CDR3 protein is CASSVQGGYQPQHF. The CDR3 DNA reads as TGTGCCAGCAGTGTGCAGGGGGGGTATCAGCCCCAGCATTTT.

This clonotype was detected only a few times. V usage is TRBV10-3 and J usage is TRBJ2-1, with D unclear. The V and J ends lost 3 bases and 7 bases respectively, with 4 bases between them. The CDR3 extends over 11 amino acids. The germline V gene has CDR1 ENHRY and CDR2 SYGVKD. The CDR3 protein is CAISDSNEQFF. In DNA, the CDR3 is TGTGCCATCAGTGACTCGAATGAGCAGTTCTTC.

This chain links TRBV29-1 with TRBJ2-7; TRBD2 agrees at 9 bases. This CDR3 spans 14 amino acids. Germline V lookup: CDR1 SQVTM, CDR2 ANQGSEA. Unmatched junction bases numbered 8, after V lost 7 bases and J lost 1 base. Here the CDR3 reads CSACPSGESYEQYF. The CDR3 nucleotides are TGCAGCGCCTGTCCTAGCGGGGAATCCTACGAGCAGTACTTC.

This clonotype occurred a few times. J is TRBJ2-2 and V is TRBV27, with unresolved D. CDR3 length: 14 amino acids. The V end lost 6 bases, the J end lost 4 bases, and 12 bases lay between the germline ends. The germline V gene encodes CDR1 MNHEY and CDR2 SMNVEV (reference sequence). CDR3 sequence reads: CASRTGLSTGELFF. The CDR3 DNA reads as TGTGCCAGCAGAACCGGGCTTAGCACCGGGGAGCTGTTTTTT.

The sample holds a few counts of this clonotype. The rearrangement links TRBV5-1 to TRBJ2-3, with TRBD1 as a possible D gene (6 bases). The CDR3 spans 17 residues. Per germline, CDR1 SGHRS and CDR2 YFSETQ. The V end lost 4 bases, the J end lost 4 bases, and 22 bases lay between the germline ends. CDR3 nucleotide sequence: TGCGCCAGCAGCCGTAAGACTTCCGGGACATCAGCAGATACGCAGTATTTT. It encodes CASSRKTSGTSADTQYF.

This clonotype has more than one count but fewer than ten. The gene calls are TRBV12-5 and TRBJ2-7; D perhaps matches TRBD1 (6 bases). TRBJ2-5 explains the end of the DNA better; the J call may be wrong. This CDR3 is built from 13 residues. Germline CDR1 is LGHNT and CDR2 is FRNRAP. The CDR3 reads CASGPRDKETQYF. CDR3 in DNA: TGTGCTAGTGGTCCCAGGGACAAAGAGACCCAGTACTTC.

This sequence joins TRBV6-2 or TRBV6-3 and TRBJ2-5; 7 bases are a match to TRBD2. Looked up from germline, CDR1 is MNHEY and CDR2 is SVGEGT. Trimming took 2 bases from V and 3 from J; bases not matched to a gene: 15. The CDR3 totals 18 residues. The CDR3 region has the DNA TGTGCCAGCAGTTACGAGTCCGCAACGGGACTACTCAAAGAGACCCAGTACTTC. This gives the protein CASSYESATGLLKETQYF.

The chain recombines TRBV9 with TRBJ2-5; 7 nucleotides agree with TRBD2. This CDR3 spans 14 amino acids. The germline V gene has CDR1 SGDLS and CDR2 YYNGEE. Trimming removed 2 bases from V and 7 bases from J; junction bases left unmatched: 8. The CDR3 bases are TGTGCCAGCAGCGTTGCTAGCGGACCTGGGACCCAGTACTTC. This gives the protein CASSVASGPGTQYF.

Points on this clonotype: At one end, the junction sequence differs from germline, possibly due to a read error. The chain uses TRBV7-2 and TRBJ2-7; possible D gene TRBD1, 5 bases. The V gene's germline CDR1 is SGHTA and CDR2 FQGNSA. The CDR3 contains 14 residues. In nucleotides, the CDR3 is TGTGCCAGCAGCGGTCAGGGAACCGCCTACGGGCAGTACTTC. It translates to CASSGQGTAYGQYF.

In this sample, this clonotype turned up a few times. This chain links TRBV7-2 with TRBJ2-3; 7 bases are shared with TRBD2. The CDR3 contains 13 residues. Germline V lookup: CDR1 SGHTA, CDR2 FQGNSA. V gave up 5 bases and J gave up 10 bases; unmatched junction bases: 9. The CDR3 here is CASSHPGGGAQYF. Written as DNA, the CDR3 is TGTGCCAGCAGCCACCCGGGAGGTGGCGCGCAGTATTTT.

The chain carries TRBV4-1 and TRBJ2-5; D assignment may be TRBD1 or TRBD2 (5 bases each). Trimming removed 1 base from V and 2 bases from J, with 11 bases in between. This CDR3 has 15 residues. CDR1 is MGHRA and CDR2 is YSYEKL in the germline V gene. This chain's CDR3 is CASSQVGEGQETQYF. CDR3 nucleotide sequence: TGCGCCAGCAGCCAAGTAGGCGAGGGGCAAGAGACCCAGTACTTC.

The chain uses TRBV4-2 and TRBJ2-6; 8 bases match TRBD1. Per the germline V gene, CDR1 is LGHNA and CDR2 is YNFKEQ. The CDR3 is made up of 16 amino acids. The J segment lost 1 base and the V segment lost 5 bases, leaving 4 bases of the junction unmatched. The CDR3 sequence is CASSADRGSGANVLTF. The CDR3 region has the DNA TGTGCCAGCAGCGCTGACAGGGGATCTGGGGCCAACGTCCTGACTTTC.

The chain recombines TRBV9 with TRBJ2-3; TRBD2 agrees at 12 bases. Losses at the gene ends were 3 bases for V and 8 bases for J; bases not matched to a gene: 7. Germline lookup yields CDR1 SGDLS and CDR2 YYNGEE. The CDR3 totals 15 residues. DNA of the CDR3: TGTGCCAGCAGCGCTAGCGGGGGGGCCTTTGCTACGCAGTATTTT. It encodes CASSASGGAFATQYF.

As regards this clonotype: This may be a read error: a much more frequent sequence differs by one nucleotide. The rearrangement links TRBV4-3 to TRBJ1-2; the D is unclear. The ends were cut back, 5 bases at V and 3 bases at J, with 10 bases in the middle. CDR3 length: 13 amino acids. The germline V gene encodes CDR1 LGHNA and CDR2 YSLEER. In nucleotides, the CDR3 is TGCGCCAGCAGCGGAGAACCGCACTATGGCTACACCTTC. This gives the protein CASSGEPHYGYTF.

The chain links TRBV12-3 or TRBV12-4 to TRBJ1-2; 11 bases map to TRBD1. The CDR3 is 16 residues long. The V and J ends lost 3 bases and 6 bases, in that order; junction bases with no gene match: 9. The CDR3 loop is CASSLPPDRGPNGYTF. The DNA for the CDR3 is TGTGCCAGCAGTTTGCCCCCGGACAGGGGGCCGAATGGCTACACCTTC.

The chain recombines TRBV5-6 with TRBJ2-2; a weak D match, TRBD2 (6 bases). CDR3 length: 14 residues. Trimming pared 5 bases from V and 4 bases from J, leaving 12 bases between. Germline V CDR1 and CDR2: SGHDT, YYEEEE. The DNA of the CDR3 is TGTGCCAGCAGATATGGGGGGTCCACCGGGGAGCTGTTTTTT. Amino acids: CASRYGGSTGELFF.

This clonotype was seen a few times. The chain carries TRBV20-1 and TRBJ1-2, with 9 bases fitting TRBD1. Germline assignment: CDR1 DFQATT and CDR2 SNEGSKA (reference sequence). The CDR3 runs 12 residues. CDR3 sequence (DNA): TGCACCCCGGACAGGGGATTTGATGGCTACACCTTC. Protein product: CTPDRGFDGYTF.

The V and J genes are TRBV4-1 and TRBJ2-3; D is ambiguous. Germline assignment: CDR1 MGHRA and CDR2 YSYEKL. The ends were cut back, 3 bases at V and 5 bases at J, with 6 bases in the middle. The length of the CDR3 is 12 residues. DNA of the CDR3: TGCGCCAGCAGCCAGAACTTAGATACGCAGTATTTT. This translates into CASSQNLDTQYF.

This clonotype was seen more than once but under ten times. The J gene is TRBJ2-1, the V gene TRBV12-3 or TRBV12-4, with a weak D call TRBD1 (5 bases). This CDR3 is built from 11 residues. Trimming left V 7 bases short and J 9 bases short, with 10 bases between. The CDR3 DNA follows: TGTGCCAGCACTCAGGGCATTGAGCAGTTCTTC. Amino acid sequence: CASTQGIEQFF.

This clonotype has at least ten counts. The rearrangement joins TRBV5-1 to TRBJ2-7; a weak D match, TRBD2 (6 bases). Looked up from germline, CDR1 is SGHRS and CDR2 is YFSETQ. This CDR3 is built from 13 residues. Trimming took off 5 bases at V and 4 bases at J, with 13 bases between the two ends. The CDR3 protein is CASRDSGAYEQYF. CDR3 in DNA: TGCGCCAGCAGGGATAGCGGAGCTTACGAGCAGTACTTC. The whole variable domain, remainder taken from reference TRBV5-1 and TRBJ2-7, is KAGVTQTPRYLIKTRGQQVTLSCSPISGHRSVSWYQQTPGQGLQFLFEYFSETQRNKGNFPGRFSGRQFSNSRSEMNVSTLELGDSALYLCASRDSGAYEQYFGPGTRLTVT.